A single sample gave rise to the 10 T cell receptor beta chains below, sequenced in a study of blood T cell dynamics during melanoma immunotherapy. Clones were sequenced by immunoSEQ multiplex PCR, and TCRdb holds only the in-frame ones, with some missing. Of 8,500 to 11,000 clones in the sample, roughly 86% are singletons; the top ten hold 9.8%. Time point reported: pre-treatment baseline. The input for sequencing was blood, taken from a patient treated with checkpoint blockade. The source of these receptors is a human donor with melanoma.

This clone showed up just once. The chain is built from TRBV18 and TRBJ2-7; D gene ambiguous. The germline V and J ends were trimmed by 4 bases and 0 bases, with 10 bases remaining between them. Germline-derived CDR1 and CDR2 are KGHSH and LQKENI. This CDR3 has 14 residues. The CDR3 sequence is CASSRSLSSYEQYF. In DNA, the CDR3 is TGTGCCAGCTCACGGAGCTTGAGCTCCTACGAGCAGTACTTC.

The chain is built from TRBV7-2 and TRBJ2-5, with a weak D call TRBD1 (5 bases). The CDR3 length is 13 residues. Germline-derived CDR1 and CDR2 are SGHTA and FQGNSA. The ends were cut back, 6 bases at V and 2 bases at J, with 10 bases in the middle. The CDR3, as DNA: TGTGCCAGCAGGTTGCAGGGACAAGAGACCCAGTACTTC. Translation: CASRLQGQETQYF.

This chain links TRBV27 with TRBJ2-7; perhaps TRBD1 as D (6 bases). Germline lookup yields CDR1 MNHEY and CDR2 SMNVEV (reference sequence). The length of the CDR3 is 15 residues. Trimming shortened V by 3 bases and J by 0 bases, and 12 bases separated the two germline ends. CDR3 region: CASSFSGTLSYEQYF. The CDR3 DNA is TGTGCCAGCAGTTTTTCCGGGACACTCTCCTACGAGCAGTACTTC.

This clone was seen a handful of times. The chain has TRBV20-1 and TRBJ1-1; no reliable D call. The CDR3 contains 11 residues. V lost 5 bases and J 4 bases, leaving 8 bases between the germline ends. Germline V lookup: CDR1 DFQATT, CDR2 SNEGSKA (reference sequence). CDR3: CSARWTTEAFF. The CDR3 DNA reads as TGCAGTGCTCGCTGGACCACTGAAGCTTTCTTT.

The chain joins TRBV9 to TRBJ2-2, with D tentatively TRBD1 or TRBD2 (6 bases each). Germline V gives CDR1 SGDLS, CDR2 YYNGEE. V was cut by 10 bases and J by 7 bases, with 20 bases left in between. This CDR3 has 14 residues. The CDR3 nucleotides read TGTGCCTCTACTTACAGGGAGGCTGGCGGGGAGCTGTTTTTT. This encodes CASTYREAGGELFF.

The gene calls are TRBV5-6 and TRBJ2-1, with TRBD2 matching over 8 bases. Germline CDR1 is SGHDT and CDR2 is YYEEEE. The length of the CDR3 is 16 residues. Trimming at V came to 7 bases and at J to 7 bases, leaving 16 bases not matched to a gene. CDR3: CASSTWAGGNSNEQFF. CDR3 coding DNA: TGTGCCAGCTCCACCTGGGCGGGAGGAAACTCGAATGAGCAGTTCTTC.

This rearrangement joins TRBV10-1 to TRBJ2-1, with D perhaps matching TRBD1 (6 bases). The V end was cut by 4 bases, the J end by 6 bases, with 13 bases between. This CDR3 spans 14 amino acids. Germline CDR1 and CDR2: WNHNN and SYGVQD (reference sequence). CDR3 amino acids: CASSGQGWTNEQFF. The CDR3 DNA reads TGCGCCAGCAGTGGTCAGGGGTGGACCAATGAGCAGTTCTTC.

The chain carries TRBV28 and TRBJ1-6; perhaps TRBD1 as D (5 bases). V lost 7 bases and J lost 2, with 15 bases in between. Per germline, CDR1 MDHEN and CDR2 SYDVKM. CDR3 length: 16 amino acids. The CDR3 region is CASTPGGKPYNSPLHF. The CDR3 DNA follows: TGTGCCAGCACTCCGGGGGGGAAGCCCTATAATTCACCCCTCCACTTT. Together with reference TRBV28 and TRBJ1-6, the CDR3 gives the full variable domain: DVKVTQSSRYLVKRTGEKVFLECVQDMDHENMFWYRQDPGLGLRLIYFSYDVKMKEKGDIPEGYSVSREKKERFSLILESASTNQTSMYLCASTPGGKPYNSPLHFGNGTRLTVT.

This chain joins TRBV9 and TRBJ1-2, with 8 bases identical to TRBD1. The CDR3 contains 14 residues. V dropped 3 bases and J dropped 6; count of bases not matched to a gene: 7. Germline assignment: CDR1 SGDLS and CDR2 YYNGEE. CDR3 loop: CASSADRGLDGYTF. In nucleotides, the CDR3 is TGTGCCAGCAGCGCAGACAGGGGACTGGATGGCTACACCTTC.

The CDR3 DNA reads TGTGCCATCAGTGAGGTTACAGGTTCCTCCGCGAGCTATGGCTACACCTTC. Translation: CAISEVTGSSASYGYTF. The chain uses TRBV10-3 and TRBJ1-2; possible D gene TRBD1, 5 bases. The CDR3 sequence is 17 residues long. Germline V gene lookup returns CDR1 ENHRY and CDR2 SYGVKD. The germline V and J ends were trimmed by 2 bases and 4 bases, with 20 bases remaining between them.